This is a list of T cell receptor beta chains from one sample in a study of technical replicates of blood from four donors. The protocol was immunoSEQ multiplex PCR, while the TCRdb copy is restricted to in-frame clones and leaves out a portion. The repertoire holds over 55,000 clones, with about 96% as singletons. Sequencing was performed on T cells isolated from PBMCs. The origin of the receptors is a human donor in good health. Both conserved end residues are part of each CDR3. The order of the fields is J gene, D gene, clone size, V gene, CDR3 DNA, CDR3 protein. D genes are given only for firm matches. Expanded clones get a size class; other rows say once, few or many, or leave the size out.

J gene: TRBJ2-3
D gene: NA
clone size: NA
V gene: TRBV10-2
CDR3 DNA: TGCGCCAGCAGAGGGACTGATACGCAGTATTTT
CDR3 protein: CASRGTDTQYF

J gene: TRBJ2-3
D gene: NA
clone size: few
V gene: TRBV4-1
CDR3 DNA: TGCGCCAGCAGCCAAGAGGGGGGTGGCACAGATACGCAGTATTTT
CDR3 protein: CASSQEGGGTDTQYF

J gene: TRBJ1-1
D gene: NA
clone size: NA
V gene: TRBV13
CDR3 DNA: TGTGCCAGCAGCTTGGGAGGGGACACTGAAGCTTTCTTT
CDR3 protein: CASSLGGDTEAFF

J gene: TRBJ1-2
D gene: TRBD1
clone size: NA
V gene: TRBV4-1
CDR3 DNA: TGCGCCAGCAGCCAAGTCCGAGGGACAGGGAATGGCTACACCTTC
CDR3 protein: CASSQVRGTGNGYTF

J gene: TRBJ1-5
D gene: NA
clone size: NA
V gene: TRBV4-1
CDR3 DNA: TGCGCCAGCAGCCAAGTTCTTGACATCGCCAATCAGCCCCAGCATTTT
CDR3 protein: CASSQVLDIANQPQHF

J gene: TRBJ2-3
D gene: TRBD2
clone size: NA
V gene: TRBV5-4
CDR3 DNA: TGTGCCAGCAGCTTGGGGGGACTAGCGACTAGCACAGATACGCAGTATTTT
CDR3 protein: CASSLGGLATSTDTQYF

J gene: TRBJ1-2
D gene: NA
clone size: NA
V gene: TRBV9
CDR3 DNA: TGTGCCAACCAGAAACGGGTCAACTATGGCTACACCTTC
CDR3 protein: CANQKRVNYGYTF

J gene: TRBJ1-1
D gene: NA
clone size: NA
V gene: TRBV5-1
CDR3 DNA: TGCGCCAGCAGCTTGGGTGCAGGGAGGTCAACTGAAGCTTTCTTT
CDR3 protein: CASSLGAGRSTEAFF

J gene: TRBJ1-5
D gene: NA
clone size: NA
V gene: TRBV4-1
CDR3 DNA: TGCGCCAGCAGGGGTCAGGGTCCCAATCAGCCCCAGCATTTT
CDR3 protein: CASRGQGPNQPQHF

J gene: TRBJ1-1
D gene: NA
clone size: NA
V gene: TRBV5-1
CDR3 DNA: TGCGCCAGCAGCTTGGGGGAGATGAACACTGAAGCTTTCTTT
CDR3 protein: CASSLGEMNTEAFF

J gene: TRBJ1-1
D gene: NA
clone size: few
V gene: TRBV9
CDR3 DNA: TGTGCCAGCAGCGTAGACAAGAACACTGAAGCTTTCTTT
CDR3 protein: CASSVDKNTEAFF

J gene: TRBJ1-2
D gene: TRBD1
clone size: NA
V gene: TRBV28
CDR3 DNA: TGTGCCAGCAGTTTATCAGGGGGCTATGGCTACACCTTC
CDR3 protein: CASSLSGGYGYTF

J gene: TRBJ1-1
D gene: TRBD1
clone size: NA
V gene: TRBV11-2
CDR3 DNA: TGTGCCAGCAGGGGACAGGGGAACGGGGCTGAAGCTTTCTTT
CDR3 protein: CASRGQGNGAEAFF

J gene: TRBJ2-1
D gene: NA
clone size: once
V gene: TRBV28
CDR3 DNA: TGTGCCAGCAGAGTTGTCTCAGCGAGCTCCTACAATGAGCAGTTCTTC
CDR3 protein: CASRVVSASSYNEQFF

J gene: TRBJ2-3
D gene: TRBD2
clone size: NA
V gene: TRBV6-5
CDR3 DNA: TGTGCCAGCAGTTACAGACTAGCGGGGGTCCCAGATACGCAGTATTTT
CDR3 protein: CASSYRLAGVPDTQYF

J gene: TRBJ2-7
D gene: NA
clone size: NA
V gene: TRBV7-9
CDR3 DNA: TGTGCCAGCAGCTTCCCCAGCGACTCCTACGAGCAGTACTTC
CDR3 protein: CASSFPSDSYEQYF

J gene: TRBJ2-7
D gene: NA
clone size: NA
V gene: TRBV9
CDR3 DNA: TGTGCCAGCAGCGCCACAGGAGGGCATTTTCACGAGCAGTACTTC
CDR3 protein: CASSATGGHFHEQYF

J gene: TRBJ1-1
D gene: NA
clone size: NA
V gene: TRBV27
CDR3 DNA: TGTGCCAGCAGTACCCACTCACAGTACACTGAAGCTTTCTTT
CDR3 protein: CASSTHSQYTEAFF

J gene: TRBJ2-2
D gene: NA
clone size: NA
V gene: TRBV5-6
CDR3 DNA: TGTGCCAGCATTTATTCGGGGACCGGGGAGCTGTTTTTT
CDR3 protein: CASIYSGTGELFF

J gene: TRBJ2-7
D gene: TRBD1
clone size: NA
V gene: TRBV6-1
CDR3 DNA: TGTGCCAGCACCCGGGACAGGGCAGAGGAGCAGTACTTC
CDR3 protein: CASTRDRAEEQYF

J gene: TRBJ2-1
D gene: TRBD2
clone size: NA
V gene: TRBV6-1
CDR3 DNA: TGTGCCAGCAGTGCCCTCCCGGGACTAGCGGCGAGCAATGAGCAGTTCTTC
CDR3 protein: CASSALPGLAASNEQFF

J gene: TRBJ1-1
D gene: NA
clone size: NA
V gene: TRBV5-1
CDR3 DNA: TGCGCCAGCCGCCCCCGATGGGAGGCGAAAATGAACACTGAAGCTTTCTTT
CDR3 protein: CASRPRWEAKMNTEAFF

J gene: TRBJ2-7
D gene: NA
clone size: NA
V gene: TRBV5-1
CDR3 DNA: TGCGCCAGCAATACGGGACTGGGGATCTACGAGCAGTACTTC
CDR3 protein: CASNTGLGIYEQYF

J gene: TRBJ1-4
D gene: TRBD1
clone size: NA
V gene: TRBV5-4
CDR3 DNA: TGTGCCAGCAGCACCGGGACAGGGGATGAAAAACTGTTTTTT
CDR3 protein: CASSTGTGDEKLFF

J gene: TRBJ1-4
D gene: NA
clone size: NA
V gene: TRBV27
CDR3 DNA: TGTGCCAGCAGTGGGAATACGGGGGAAAAACTGTTTTTT
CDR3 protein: CASSGNTGEKLFF

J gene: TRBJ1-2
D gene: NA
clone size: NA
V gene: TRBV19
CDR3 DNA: TGTGCCAGTAGTATGGTGAAGATGAGGTCCGACTATGGCTACACCTTC
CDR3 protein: CASSMVKMRSDYGYTF

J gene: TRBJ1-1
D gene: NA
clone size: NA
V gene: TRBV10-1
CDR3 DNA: TGCGCCAGCCACTTCATGACAGGCCAGAACACTGAAGCTTTCTTT
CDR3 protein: CASHFMTGQNTEAFF

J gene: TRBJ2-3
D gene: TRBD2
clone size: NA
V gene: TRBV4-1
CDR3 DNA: TGCGCCAGCCTCTCTTGGCGGGGGAGCACAGATACGCAGTATTTT
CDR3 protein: CASLSWRGSTDTQYF

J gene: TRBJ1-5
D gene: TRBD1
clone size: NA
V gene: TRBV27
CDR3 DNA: TGTGCCAGCACCTCAGGACAGGGCAATCAGCCCCAGCATTTT
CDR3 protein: CASTSGQGNQPQHF

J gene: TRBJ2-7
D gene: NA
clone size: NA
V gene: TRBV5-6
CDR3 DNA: TGTGCCAGCAGCTTGGTACAGACGTCATACGAGCAGTACTTC
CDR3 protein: CASSLVQTSYEQYF

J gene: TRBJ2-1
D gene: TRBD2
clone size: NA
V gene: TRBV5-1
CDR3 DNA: TGCGCCAGCAGCTTGGCCCTCGGGAGGGTCAATGAGCAGTTCTTC
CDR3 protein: CASSLALGRVNEQFF

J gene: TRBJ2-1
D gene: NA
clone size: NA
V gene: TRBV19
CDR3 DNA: TGTGCCAGTAGTATAGACCTCAATGAGCAGTTCTTC
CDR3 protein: CASSIDLNEQFF

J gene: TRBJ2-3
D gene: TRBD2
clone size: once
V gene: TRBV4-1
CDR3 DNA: TGCGCCAGCAGCCACCCGGGGATAGCGGGGTCGGAAGATACGCAGTATTTT
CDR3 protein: CASSHPGIAGSEDTQYF

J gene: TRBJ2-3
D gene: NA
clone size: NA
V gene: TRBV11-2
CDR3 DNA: TGTGCCAGCACCCCAGCCACAGCGGTTAGCACAGATACGCAGTATTTT
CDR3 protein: CASTPATAVSTDTQYF

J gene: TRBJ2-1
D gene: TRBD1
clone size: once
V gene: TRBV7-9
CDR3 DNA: TGTGCCAGCCCCCTAGGTTTAGGGGGCCCCTACAATGAGCAGTTCTTC
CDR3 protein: CASPLGLGGPYNEQFF

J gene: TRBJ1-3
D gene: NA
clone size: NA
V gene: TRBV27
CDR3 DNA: TGTGCCAGCAGTTTTTCACACGTCTCTGGAAACACCATATATTTT
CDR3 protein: CASSFSHVSGNTIYF

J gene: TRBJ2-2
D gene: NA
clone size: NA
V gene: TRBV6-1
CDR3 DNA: TGTGCCAGCAGTGACCCTCTGTTACTGTCCCCGAACACCGGGGAGCTGTTTTTT
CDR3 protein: CASSDPLLLSPNTGELFF

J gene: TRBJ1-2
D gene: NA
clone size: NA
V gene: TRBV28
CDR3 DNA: TGTGCCAGCAGTACCGGGACTACCTATGGCTACACCTTC
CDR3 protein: CASSTGTTYGYTF

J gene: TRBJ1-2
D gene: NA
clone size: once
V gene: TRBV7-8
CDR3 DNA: TGTGCCAGCAGCTTAGTTGAGTGGGACACCGGGGGCTACACCTTC
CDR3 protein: CASSLVEWDTGGYTF

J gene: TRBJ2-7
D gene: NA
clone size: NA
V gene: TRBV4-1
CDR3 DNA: TGCGCCAGCAGCCATATAGGCTTAACCGGGAGCTACGAGCAGTACTTC
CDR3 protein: CASSHIGLTGSYEQYF

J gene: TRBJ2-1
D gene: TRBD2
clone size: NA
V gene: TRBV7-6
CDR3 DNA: TGTGCCAGCAGCCCGAGACCGACTAGCGGGGGGCCTAGCTCCTACAATGAGCAGTTCTTC
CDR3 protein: CASSPRPTSGGPSSYNEQFF

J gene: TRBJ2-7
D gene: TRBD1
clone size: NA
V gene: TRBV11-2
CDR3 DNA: TGTGCCAGCAGGGGGACAGGCCCGCGTTGGTACGAGCAGTACTTC
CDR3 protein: CASRGTGPRWYEQYF

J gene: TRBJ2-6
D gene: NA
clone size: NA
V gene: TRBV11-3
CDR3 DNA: TGTGCCAGCAGCACCAGGTCTTCTGGGGCCAACGTCCTGACTTTC
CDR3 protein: CASSTRSSGANVLTF

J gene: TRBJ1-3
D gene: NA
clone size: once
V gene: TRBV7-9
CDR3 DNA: TGTGCCACCGGGACGGGGGGAGGCTCTGGAAACACCATATATTTT
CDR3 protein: CATGTGGGSGNTIYF

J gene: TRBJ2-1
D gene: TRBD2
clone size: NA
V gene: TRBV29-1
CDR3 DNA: TGCAGCGGCGGGACTAGCGGGGCCTACAATGAGCAGTTCTTC
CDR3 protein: CSGGTSGAYNEQFF

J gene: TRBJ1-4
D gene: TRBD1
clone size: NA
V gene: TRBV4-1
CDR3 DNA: TGCGCCAGCAGCCAGGTCAGACAGGGCTCAACTAATGAAAAACTGTTTTTT
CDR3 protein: CASSQVRQGSTNEKLFF

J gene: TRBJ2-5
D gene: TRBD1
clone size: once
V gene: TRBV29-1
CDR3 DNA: TGCAGCGTTGCGACAGGGGAGACCCAGTACTTC
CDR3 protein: CSVATGETQYF

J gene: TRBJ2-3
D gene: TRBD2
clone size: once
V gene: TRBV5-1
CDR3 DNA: TGCGCCAGCAGCTTGGCCCCAGCGGGGGGCACAGATACGCAGTATTTT
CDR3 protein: CASSLAPAGGTDTQYF

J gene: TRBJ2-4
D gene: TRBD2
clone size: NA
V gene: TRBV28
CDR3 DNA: TGTGCCACTACCGGCCGGGAGGTGGGCAAAAACATTCAGTACTTC
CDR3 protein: CATTGREVGKNIQYF

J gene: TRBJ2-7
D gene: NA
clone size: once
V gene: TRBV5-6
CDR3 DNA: TGTGCCAGCAGCTCGACAGTTAACAGTCACTACGAGCAGTACTTC
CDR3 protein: CASSSTVNSHYEQYF

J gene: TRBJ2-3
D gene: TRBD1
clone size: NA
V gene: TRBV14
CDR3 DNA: TGTGCCAGCAGCAGGTACAGGGGGGCAGATACGCAGTATTTT
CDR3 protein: CASSRYRGADTQYF

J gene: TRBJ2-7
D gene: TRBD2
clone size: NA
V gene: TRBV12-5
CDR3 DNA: TGTGCTAGTGGTTCGCCCCCGGGACTAGCGGGATTCAGCTCCTACGAGCAGTACTTC
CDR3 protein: CASGSPPGLAGFSSYEQYF

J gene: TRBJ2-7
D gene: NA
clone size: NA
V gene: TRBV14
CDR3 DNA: TGTGCCAGCAGCCGCAAGAGCTCCTACGAGCAGTACTTC
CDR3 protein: CASSRKSSYEQYF

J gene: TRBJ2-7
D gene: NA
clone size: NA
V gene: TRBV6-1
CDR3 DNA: TGTGCCAGCAGTGCTATGAGGAGCTCCTACGAGCAGTACTTC
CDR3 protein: CASSAMRSSYEQYF

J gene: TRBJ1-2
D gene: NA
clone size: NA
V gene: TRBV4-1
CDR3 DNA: TGCGCCAGCAGCCAGTCTGCCGGGGATGAAACTAACTATGGCTACACCTTC
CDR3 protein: CASSQSAGDETNYGYTF